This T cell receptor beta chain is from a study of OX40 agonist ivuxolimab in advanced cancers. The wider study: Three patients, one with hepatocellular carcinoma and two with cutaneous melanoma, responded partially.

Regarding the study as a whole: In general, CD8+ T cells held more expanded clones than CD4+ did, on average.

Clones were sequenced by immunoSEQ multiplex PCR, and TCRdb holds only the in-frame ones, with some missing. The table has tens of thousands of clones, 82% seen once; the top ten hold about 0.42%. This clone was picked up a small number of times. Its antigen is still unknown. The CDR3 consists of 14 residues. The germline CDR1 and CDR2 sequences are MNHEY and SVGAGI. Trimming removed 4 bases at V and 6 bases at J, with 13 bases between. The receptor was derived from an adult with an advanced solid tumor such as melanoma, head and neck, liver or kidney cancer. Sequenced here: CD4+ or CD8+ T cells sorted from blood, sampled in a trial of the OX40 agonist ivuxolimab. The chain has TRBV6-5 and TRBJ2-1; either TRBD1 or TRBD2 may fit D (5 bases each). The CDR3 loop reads CASSSAGALNEQFF. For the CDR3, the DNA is TGTGCCAGCAGTTCGGCCGGGGCCCTCAATGAGCAGTTCTTC.